The 20 T cell receptor beta chains listed next were all sequenced from one sample in a study of a mutant IDH1 vaccine in newly diagnosed glioma. As for time point: week 23, last vaccination. The study gave 300 ug of mutant IDH1 20-mer peptide per vaccine dose, with topical imiquimod. No antigens are known for them. Sequencing used immunoSEQ multiplex PCR; TCRdb keeps in-frame clones, though not all of them. The sample has 25,000 to 35,000 clones; approximately 80% are singletons. The sequencing used PBMCs, collected from a glioma patient whose treatment included an IDH1 peptide vaccine. The receptors were sampled from a woman between 18 and 30 years old with glioma.

The V call is TRBV9, the J call TRBJ2-7; 7 bases map to TRBD2. The CDR3 runs to 16 residues. CDR1 and CDR2 (germline): SGDLS, YYNGEE. V gave up 0 bases and J gave up 0 bases; unmatched junction bases: 6. CDR3 residues: CASSVGLAAGSYEQYF. In nucleotides, the CDR3 is TGTGCCAGCAGCGTAGGCCTAGCGGCGGGCTCCTACGAGCAGTACTTC.

The rearrangement links TRBV19 to TRBJ1-2, with D possibly matching TRBD1 (5 bases). Trimming stripped 2 bases from V and 8 bases from J, with 9 bases between. The length of the CDR3 is 12 residues. Germline V lookup: CDR1 LNHDA, CDR2 SQIVND (reference sequence). The CDR3 sequence: CASSIQGGGYTF. CDR3 sequence (DNA): TGTGCCAGTAGTATACAGGGCGGAGGCTACACCTTC.

The table lists this clone with a count of one. Here the CDR3 reads CASSSKGGLSSGGTDTQYF. CDR3 nucleotide sequence: TGTGCCAGCAGCTCGAAAGGTGGGCTATCTAGCGGGGGAACAGATACGCAGTATTTT. The chain combines TRBV7-2 with TRBJ2-3, with 10 bases matching TRBD2. The trim removed 4 bases at V and 3 bases at J, leaving 16 bases unmatched. Germline values: CDR1 SGHTA, CDR2 FQGNSA. This CDR3 spans 19 amino acids.

The gene calls are TRBV4-1 and TRBJ1-4; TRBD1 matches at 8 bases. This CDR3 has 15 amino acids. The germline gives CDR1 MGHRA, CDR2 YSYEKL. V shed 3 bases and J 6 bases; nucleotides not matched to a gene: 6. CDR3 bases: TGCGCCAGCAGCCATCCACAGGGGGTAGATGAAAAACTGTTTTTT. It codes for CASSHPQGVDEKLFF.

The V call is TRBV4-1, the J call TRBJ2-5; 9 bases line up with TRBD1. Germline trimming cut 4 bases from V and 5 bases from J; bases unmatched to any gene: 8. Per germline, CDR1 MGHRA and CDR2 YSYEKL. The CDR3 sequence is 15 residues long. CDR3 nucleotides: TGCGCCAGCAGCCCACTTGGGACAGGGACGGAGACCCAGTACTTC. Its translation: CASSPLGTGTETQYF.

V is TRBV5-1 and J is TRBJ1-1; weak D call: TRBD1 (5 bases). Germline V gives CDR1 SGHRS, CDR2 YFSETQ. This CDR3 contains 16 residues. V shed 1 base and J shed 1 base, with 14 bases lying between them. The CDR3 here is CASSLNTMGGNTEAFF. The CDR3 bases are TGCGCCAGCAGCTTGAATACTATGGGGGGGAACACTGAAGCTTTCTTT.

This clone has only a few counts. The chain recombines TRBV29-1 with TRBJ2-2; D is undetermined. The CDR3 runs to 11 residues. Trimming removed 7 bases at V and 6 bases at J, with 9 bases between. Germline V gene sequence: CDR1 SQVTM, CDR2 ANQGSEA. DNA for the CDR3: TGCAGCGCCTCCGCTCCCGGGGAGCTGTTTTTT. Amino acid sequence: CSASAPGELFF.

V is TRBV6-5 and J is TRBJ2-2, with a weak D call TRBD2 (6 bases). CDR1 MNHEY and CDR2 SVGAGI come from the germline V gene. CDR3 size: 16 residues. Trimming removed 0 bases at V and 6 bases at J, with 14 bases between. CDR3 coding DNA: TGTGCCAGCAGTTACTCCGGGGGTAGATTAGCCGGGGAGCTGTTTTTT. Amino acid sequence: CASSYSGGRLAGELFF.

The chain uses TRBV11-3 and TRBJ1-4, with no clear D. The CDR3 runs to 14 residues. Germline values: CDR1 SGHNT, CDR2 YENEEA. Trimming removed 1 base at V and 7 bases at J, with 10 bases between. The CDR3 bases are TGTGCCAGCAGCTTAGGGGGAAACGGTGAAAAACTGTTTTTT. Translation gives CASSLGGNGEKLFF.

This clone occurred once. This chain uses TRBV9 with TRBJ2-1; tentative D call: TRBD1 (6 bases). V gave up 4 bases and J gave up 7 bases, with 15 bases separating them. The CDR3 extends over 14 amino acids. Germline V CDR1 and CDR2: SGDLS, YYNGEE. CDR3 sequence: CASSPWDISNEQFF. CDR3 DNA sequence: TGTGCCAGCAGCCCCTGGGACATCTCGAATGAGCAGTTCTTC.

This clone was recorded once. The chain combines TRBV6-6 with TRBJ2-3; D gene uncertain. Trimming shortened V by 7 bases and J by 0 bases, and 5 bases separated the two germline ends. The CDR3 covers 12 residues. CDR1 is MNHNY, CDR2 SVGAGI, per germline (reference sequence). CDR3 sequence reads: CASKTSTDTQYF. For the CDR3, the DNA is TGTGCCAGCAAAACTAGCACAGATACGCAGTATTTT.

The V call is TRBV11-3, the J call TRBJ1-1, with D perhaps matching TRBD1 (5 bases). The CDR3 sequence is 14 residues long. V lost 5 bases and J lost 1, with 11 bases in between. The V gene's germline CDR1 is SGHNT and CDR2 YENEEA. In DNA, the CDR3 is TGTGCCAGCAGCCTTGCGGGGGGGAACACTGAAGCTTTCTTT. This codes for CASSLAGGNTEAFF.

The chain recombines TRBV7-9 with TRBJ2-5, with D maybe TRBD2 (6 bases). CDR3 length: 16 amino acids. Trimming took 5 bases from V and 7 from J, leaving 23 bases between them. CDR1 is SEHNR, CDR2 FQNEAQ, per germline (reference sequence). CDR3 sequence: CASSRHRIERAGTQYF. In DNA form, the CDR3 reads TGTGCCAGCAGCCGCCATCGAATCGAGCGGGCGGGGACCCAGTACTTC.

The chain couples TRBV10-3 to TRBJ2-2, with 8 bases identical to TRBD2. The ends lost 9 bases at V and 6 bases at J; junction bases unmatched: 6. Per germline, CDR1 ENHRY and CDR2 SYGVKD. CDR3 length: 13 residues. The CDR3 here is CAIVAGKSGELFF. In DNA, the CDR3 is TGTGCCATAGTAGCGGGAAAGTCCGGGGAGCTGTTTTTT.

The J gene is TRBJ1-5, the V gene TRBV4-1, with D possibly being TRBD1 (6 bases). Germline lookup yields CDR1 MGHRA and CDR2 YSYEKL. The V gene lost 4 bases and the J gene lost 5 bases, with 15 bases spanning the gap. This CDR3 has 15 amino acids. The DNA for the CDR3 is TGCGCCAGCAGCCCCTATCCCAGGGGCTATCAGCCCCAGCATTTT. It yields the protein CASSPYPRGYQPQHF.

The rearrangement links TRBV5-8 to TRBJ2-1, with D possibly being TRBD1 (6 bases). The length of the CDR3 is 16 residues. Trimming pared 4 bases from V and 4 bases from J, leaving 18 bases between. Germline lookup yields CDR1 SGHTS and CDR2 YDEGEE. CDR3 sequence: CASSPNFGTKYNEQFF. As DNA, the CDR3 is TGTGCCAGCAGCCCGAATTTTGGGACAAAATACAATGAGCAGTTCTTC.

This rearrangement joins TRBV5-5 to TRBJ2-1; D gene unclear. V lost 1 base and J 8 bases, leaving 7 bases between the germline ends. The CDR3 runs to 12 residues. Germline values: CDR1 SGHKS, CDR2 YYEKEE (reference sequence). The CDR3 region is CASSLSTHEQFF. CDR3 nucleotide sequence: TGTGCCAGCAGCTTGTCGACTCATGAGCAGTTCTTC.

V is TRBV10-3 and J is TRBJ2-1, with TRBD2 identical over 12 bases. The V gene's germline CDR1 is ENHRY and CDR2 SYGVKD. There are 16 residues in the CDR3. With V trimmed by 8 bases and J by 0 bases, 5 bases remained unmatched. CDR3 protein: CAISSTSGSSYNEQFF. CDR3 nucleotide sequence: TGTGCCATCTCATCGACTAGCGGGAGCTCCTACAATGAGCAGTTCTTC.

The V call is TRBV6-4, the J call TRBJ1-2; D ambiguous. Trimming cost V 3 bases and J 6 bases, with 14 bases left between them. Germline V CDR1 and CDR2: MRHNA, SNTAGT. This CDR3 is 14 amino acids long. This CDR3 reads CASSEGTAVDGYTF. In nucleotides, the CDR3 is TGTGCCAGCAGTGAGGGTACAGCGGTGGATGGCTACACCTTC.

The J gene is TRBJ1-2, the V gene TRBV7-2, with 11 bases identical to TRBD1. The CDR3 spans 14 residues. J gave up 4 bases and V 3 bases, and 1 base lay outside the gene matches. Germline V gene lookup returns CDR1 SGHTA and CDR2 FQGNSA. The CDR3 coding sequence is TGTGCCAGCAGCTTGGGACAGGGGGGCTATGGCTACACCTTC. This translates into CASSLGQGGYGYTF.